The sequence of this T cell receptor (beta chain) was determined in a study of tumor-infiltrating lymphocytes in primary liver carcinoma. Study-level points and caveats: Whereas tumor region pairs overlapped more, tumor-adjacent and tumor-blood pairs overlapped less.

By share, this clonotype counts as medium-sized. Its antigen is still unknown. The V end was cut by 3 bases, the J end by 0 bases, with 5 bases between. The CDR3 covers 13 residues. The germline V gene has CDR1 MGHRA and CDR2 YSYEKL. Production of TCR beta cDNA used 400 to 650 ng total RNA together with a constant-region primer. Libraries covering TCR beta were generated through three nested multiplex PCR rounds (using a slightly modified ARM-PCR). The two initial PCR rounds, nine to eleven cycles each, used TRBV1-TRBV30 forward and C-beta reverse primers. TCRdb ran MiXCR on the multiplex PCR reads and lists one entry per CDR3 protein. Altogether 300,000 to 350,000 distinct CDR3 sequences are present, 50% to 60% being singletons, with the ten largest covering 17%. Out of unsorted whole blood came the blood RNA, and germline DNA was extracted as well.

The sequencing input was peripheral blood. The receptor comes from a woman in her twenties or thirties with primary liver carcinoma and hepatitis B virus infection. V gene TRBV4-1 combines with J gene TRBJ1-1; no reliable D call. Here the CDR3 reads CASSHPLNTEAFF. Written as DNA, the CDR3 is TGCGCCAGCAGCCACCCCCTGAACACTGAAGCTTTCTTT.